Listed below are T cell receptor beta chains from one sample, sequenced in a study of Ad26.COV2.S vaccination and SARS-CoV-2 variants. Repertoires were generated with immunoSEQ multiplex PCR, while TCRdb's copy carries only in-frame clones and drops some. This table has over 400,000 clones, 80% to 90% appearing once. The sequencing used peripheral blood, collected in a trial of Ad26.COV2.S vaccine versus placebo. The source of these receptors is a person between 18 and 65 years old who received the Ad26.COV2.S COVID-19 vaccine or a placebo. Both conserved end residues are part of each CDR3.

J,V,CDR3
TRBJ1-2,TRBV3-1/TRBV3-2,CASSQDPRYGYTF
TRBJ2-3,TRBV28,CASSLNAVAGLTDTQYF
TRBJ2-3,TRBV20-1,CSASPGTTDTQYF
TRBJ1-1,TRBV7-8,CASSSAEGTEAFF
TRBJ1-2,TRBV7-2,CASSIRLRGGGYTF
TRBJ2-3,TRBV6-6,CASRYRGGNTQYF
TRBJ2-2,TRBV7-8,CASSRRGDYTGELFF
TRBJ1-5,TRBV7-2,CASSPGQGMAQPQHF
TRBJ2-4,TRBV6-6,CASSQTRAREAKNIQYF
TRBJ1-2,TRBV7-2,CASSLRQGRYGYTF
TRBJ1-6,TRBV19,CASSVRGNSPLHF
TRBJ2-7,TRBV9,CASSPGGSGYEQYF
TRBJ2-1,TRBV4-3,CASSQEPGQTYNEQFF